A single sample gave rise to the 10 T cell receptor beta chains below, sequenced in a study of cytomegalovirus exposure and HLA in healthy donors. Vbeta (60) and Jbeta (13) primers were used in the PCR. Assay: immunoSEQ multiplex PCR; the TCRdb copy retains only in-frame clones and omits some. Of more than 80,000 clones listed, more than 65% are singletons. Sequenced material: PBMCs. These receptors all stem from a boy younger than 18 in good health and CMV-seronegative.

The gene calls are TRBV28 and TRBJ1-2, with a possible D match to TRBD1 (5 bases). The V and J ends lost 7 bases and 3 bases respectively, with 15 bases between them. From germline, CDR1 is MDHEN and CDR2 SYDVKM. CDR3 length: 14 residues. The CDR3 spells CASKARTRDYGYTF. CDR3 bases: TGTGCCAGCAAAGCCAGGACAAGGGACTATGGCTACACCTTC.

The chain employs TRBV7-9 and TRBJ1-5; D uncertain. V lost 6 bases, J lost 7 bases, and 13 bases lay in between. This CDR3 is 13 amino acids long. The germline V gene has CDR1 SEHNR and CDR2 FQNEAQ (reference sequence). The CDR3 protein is CASSPVGAQPQHF. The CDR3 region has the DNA TGTGCCAGCAGTCCAGTGGGAGCCCAGCCCCAGCATTTT.

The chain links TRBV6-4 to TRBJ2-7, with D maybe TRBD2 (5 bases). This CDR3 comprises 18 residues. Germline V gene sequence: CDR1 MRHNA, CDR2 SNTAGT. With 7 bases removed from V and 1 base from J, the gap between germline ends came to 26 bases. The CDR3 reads CASTFIGVVAPHSYEQYF. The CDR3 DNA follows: TGTGCCAGCACCTTTATAGGTGTGGTAGCGCCCCATTCCTACGAGCAGTACTTC.

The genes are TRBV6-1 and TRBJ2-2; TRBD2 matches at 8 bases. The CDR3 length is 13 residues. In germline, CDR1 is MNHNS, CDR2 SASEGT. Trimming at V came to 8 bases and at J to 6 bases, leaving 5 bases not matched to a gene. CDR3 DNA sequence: TGTGCCAGCGGGACTAGGGTTGCCGGGGAGCTGTTTTTT. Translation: CASGTRVAGELFF.

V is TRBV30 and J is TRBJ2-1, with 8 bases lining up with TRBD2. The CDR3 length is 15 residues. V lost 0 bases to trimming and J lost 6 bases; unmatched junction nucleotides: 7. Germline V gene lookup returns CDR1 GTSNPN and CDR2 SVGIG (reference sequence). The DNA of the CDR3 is TGTGCCTGGAGTGTGAGGCTAGCGGGCCTCAATGAGCAGTTCTTC. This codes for CAWSVRLAGLNEQFF. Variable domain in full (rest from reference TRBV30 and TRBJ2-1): SQTIHQWPATLVQPVGSPLSLECTVEGTSNPNLYWYRQAAGRGLQLLFYSVGIGQISSEVPQNLSASRPQDRQFILSSKKLLLSDSGFYLCAWSVRLAGLNEQFFGPGTRLTVL.

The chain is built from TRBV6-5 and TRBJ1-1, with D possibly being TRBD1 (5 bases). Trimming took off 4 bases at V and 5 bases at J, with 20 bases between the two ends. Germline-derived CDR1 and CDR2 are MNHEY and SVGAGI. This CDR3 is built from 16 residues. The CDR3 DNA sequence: TGTGCCAGCAGTTTTGAACCCTGGGGGGACGCTACTGAAGCTTTCTTT. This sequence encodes CASSFEPWGDATEAFF.

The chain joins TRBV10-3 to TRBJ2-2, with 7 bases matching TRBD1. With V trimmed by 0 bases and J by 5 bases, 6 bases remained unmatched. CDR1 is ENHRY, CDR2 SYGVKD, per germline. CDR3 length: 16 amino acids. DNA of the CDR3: TGTGCCATCAGTGAGTCTATAGGGGGCGCGACCGGGGAGCTGTTTTTT. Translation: CAISESIGGATGELFF.

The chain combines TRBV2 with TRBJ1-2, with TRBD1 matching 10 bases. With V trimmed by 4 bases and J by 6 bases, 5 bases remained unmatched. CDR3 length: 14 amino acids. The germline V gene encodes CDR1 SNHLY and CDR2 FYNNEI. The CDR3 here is CASSGQGAGNGYTF. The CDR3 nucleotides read TGTGCCAGCAGTGGACAGGGGGCTGGGAATGGCTACACCTTC.

In DNA form, the CDR3 reads TGCGCCAGCAGTGAGCCCGGGACAGGGGAGGATACGCAGTATTTT. It translates to CASSEPGTGEDTQYF. V and J are TRBV10-1 and TRBJ2-3, with TRBD1 identical over 10 bases. CDR3 length: 15 amino acids. V lost 2 bases to trimming and J lost 6 bases; unmatched junction nucleotides: 5. The germline CDR1 and CDR2 sequences are WNHNN and SYGVQD (reference sequence).

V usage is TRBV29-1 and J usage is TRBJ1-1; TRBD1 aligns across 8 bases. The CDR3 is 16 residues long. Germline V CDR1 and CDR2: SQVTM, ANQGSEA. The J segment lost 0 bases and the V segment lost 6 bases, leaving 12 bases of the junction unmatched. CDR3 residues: CSVDLRGRPLNTEAFF. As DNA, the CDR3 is TGCAGCGTAGACCTCAGGGGGCGCCCATTGAACACTGAAGCTTTCTTT.